The 15 T cell receptor beta chains in this list originate from one sample, sequenced in a study of blood T cell repertoires in COVID-19. Profiled with immunoSEQ multiplex PCR; TCRdb holds only in-frame clones, not every one. The data contain just over 650,000 clones, 80% to 90% of them singletons. The specimen sequenced was peripheral blood. The receptors originated from a woman under 30 with acute or convalescent COVID-19.

The V and J genes are TRBV7-2 and TRBJ2-1, with TRBD2 identical over 9 bases. The J segment lost 7 bases and the V segment lost 1 base, leaving 8 bases of the junction unmatched. Germline V CDR1 and CDR2: SGHTA, FQGNSA. This CDR3 contains 16 residues. CDR3 sequence: CASSLERGALGNEQFF. As DNA, the CDR3 is TGTGCCAGCAGCTTAGAGCGGGGGGCCTTGGGAAATGAGCAGTTCTTC.

This clone occurred a few times. The chain carries TRBV5-6 and TRBJ1-1, with D possibly TRBD1 on 5 matching bases. Germline V gene sequence: CDR1 SGHDT, CDR2 YYEEEE. The CDR3 has 15 amino acids. Trimming pared 2 bases from V and 5 bases from J, leaving 16 bases between. This CDR3 is CASSFTTGQGTEAFF. CDR3 DNA sequence: TGTGCCAGCAGCTTTACAACAGGCCAAGGGACTGAAGCTTTCTTT. Supplemented by reference TRBV5-6 and TRBJ1-1, the full variable domain reads DAGVTQSPTHLIKTRGQQVTLRCSPKSGHDTVSWYQQALGQGPQFIFQYYEEEERQRGNFPDRFSGHQFPNYSSELNVNALLLGDSALYLCASSFTTGQGTEAFFGQGTRLTVV.

The chain combines TRBV7-2 with TRBJ2-7; 9 bases align to TRBD2. CDR3 length: 15 residues. CDR1 and CDR2 from the germline V gene are SGHTA and FQGNSA. V trimming: 2 bases; J trimming: 3 bases; junction bases outside the gene matches: 5. The CDR3 sequence: CASSLKETSGYEQYF. The CDR3, as DNA: TGTGCCAGCAGCTTAAAGGAGACTAGCGGCTACGAGCAGTACTTC. The whole variable domain, filled in from reference TRBV7-2 and TRBJ2-7, reads GAGVSQSPSNKVTEKGKDVELRCDPISGHTALYWYRQSLGQGLEFLIYFQGNSAPDKSGLPSDRFSAERTGGSVSTLTIQRTQQEDSAVYLCASSLKETSGYEQYFGPGTRLTVT.

The V gene is TRBV19, the J gene TRBJ1-2; 7 bases fit TRBD1. The CDR3 is 16 residues long. The trim removed 2 bases at V and 4 bases at J, leaving 10 bases unmatched. Germline V gene sequence: CDR1 LNHDA, CDR2 SQIVND (reference sequence). The CDR3 loop is CASSIQSRGSSYGYTF. In DNA, the CDR3 is TGTGCCAGTAGTATACAGTCCAGGGGGAGCAGCTATGGCTACACCTTC.

This clone has only one observation. The genes are TRBV5-1 and TRBJ2-3, with D possibly matching TRBD1 (5 bases). The V end lost 1 base, the J end lost 1 base, and 7 bases lay between the germline ends. This CDR3 is built from 14 residues. Germline lookup yields CDR1 SGHRS and CDR2 YFSETQ. This CDR3 is CASSLLGGTDTQYF. The CDR3 DNA reads as TGCGCCAGCAGCTTGTTAGGGGGCACAGATACGCAGTATTTT.

The V call is TRBV6-1, the J call TRBJ1-1; 8 nucleotides line up with TRBD1. CDR3 length: 16 residues. J lost 0 bases, V lost 3 bases, and 6 bases had no gene match. CDR1 and CDR2 from the germline V gene are MNHNS and SASEGT. The CDR3, as DNA: TGTGCCAGCAGTGACCCAGGGGGCAAGATGAACACTGAAGCTTTCTTT. Encoded protein: CASSDPGGKMNTEAFF.

The rearrangement links TRBV6-6 to TRBJ1-2; D possibly corresponds to TRBD1 (6 bases). Trimming removed 6 bases from V and 10 bases from J, with 12 bases in between. Looked up from germline, CDR1 is MNHNY and CDR2 is SVGAGI (reference sequence). The CDR3 consists of 11 residues. CDR3 DNA sequence: TGTGCCAGCAGGGATAACAGGGTCTACACCTTC. It encodes CASRDNRVYTF.

The CDR3, as DNA: TGTGCCAGCAGTGTCAACGGGGGCTACACCTTC. It codes for CASSVNGGYTF. This chain links TRBV6-4 with TRBJ1-2; no reliable D call. The germline CDR1 and CDR2 sequences are MRHNA and SNTAGT. V was cut by 4 bases and J by 8 bases, with 8 bases left in between. This CDR3 has 11 residues.

The chain is built from TRBV2 and TRBJ1-2; TRBD1 agrees at 8 bases. Germline values: CDR1 SNHLY, CDR2 FYNNEI. V shed 4 bases and J 8 bases; nucleotides not matched to a gene: 12. The CDR3 is 15 residues long. The CDR3 sequence is CASSGMTGEGWGYTF. The CDR3 nucleotides read TGTGCCAGCAGTGGGATGACAGGGGAGGGGTGGGGCTACACCTTC.

J is TRBJ2-2 and V is TRBV12-5, with 7 bases fitting TRBD1. The CDR3 totals 16 residues. Germline assignment: CDR1 LGHNT and CDR2 FRNRAP. After removal of 3 bases from V and 5 bases from J, the junction contained 9 bases not matched to a gene. The CDR3 region is CASGFVTGQRTGELFF. As DNA, the CDR3 is TGTGCTAGTGGTTTTGTGACGGGACAGCGGACCGGGGAGCTGTTTTTT.

The chain has TRBV5-1 and TRBJ2-7, with 10 bases that match TRBD1. V trimming: 3 bases; J trimming: 5 bases; junction bases outside the gene matches: 8. The CDR3 is 15 residues long. CDR1 is SGHRS and CDR2 is YFSETQ in the germline V gene. In DNA, the CDR3 is TGCGCCAGCAGCTATGGACAGGGGGGGAGCGACGAGCAGTACTTC. Amino acids: CASSYGQGGSDEQYF.

The gene calls are TRBV24-1 and TRBJ1-4; 8 bases fit TRBD1. With 3 bases clipped from V and 8 bases from J, the junction kept 19 bases outside the gene matches. Germline V gene lookup returns CDR1 KGHDR and CDR2 SFDVKD. This CDR3 is built from 19 residues. In DNA, the CDR3 is TGTGCCACCAGTGATCCGCGGGGACAGGAGGGAAGGGATTCCGAAAAACTGTTTTTT. This codes for CATSDPRGQEGRDSEKLFF.

This rearrangement joins TRBV7-3 to TRBJ1-1; D uncertain. Trimming stripped 5 bases from V and 1 base from J, with 11 bases between. This CDR3 is 14 amino acids long. CDR1 is SGHTA, CDR2 FQGTGA, per germline. DNA of the CDR3: TGTGCCAGCAGCGCCATGCCAGGGAACACTGAAGCTTTCTTT. As protein: CASSAMPGNTEAFF.

The genes are TRBV18 and TRBJ2-7, with TRBD1 identical over 9 bases. V shed 0 bases and J 0 bases; nucleotides not matched to a gene: 9. The CDR3 runs to 18 residues. The germline gives CDR1 KGHSH, CDR2 LQKENI. Here the CDR3 reads CASSPPNSGTGFSYEQYF. CDR3 DNA sequence: TGTGCCAGCTCACCACCGAATTCAGGGACAGGGTTCTCCTACGAGCAGTACTTC.

This clone was seen only once. The gene calls are TRBV9 and TRBJ2-3, with D maybe TRBD2 (5 bases). Germline loops: CDR1 SGDLS, CDR2 YYNGEE. CDR3 length equals 14 residues. Trimming took 0 bases from V and 0 from J, leaving 5 bases between them. This CDR3 is CASSVAGSTDTQYF. The CDR3 nucleotides are TGTGCCAGCAGCGTAGCGGGGAGCACAGATACGCAGTATTTT.